This entry lists 10 T cell receptor beta chains sequenced from one sample in a study of blood T cell repertoires in COVID-19. Clones were sequenced by immunoSEQ multiplex PCR, and TCRdb holds only the in-frame ones, with some missing. The sample carries 250,000 to 300,000 clones, nearly 90% recorded once. The sample consisted of peripheral blood. Receptors were obtained from a young woman with COVID-19, enrolled during active disease.

The chain joins TRBV5-8 to TRBJ1-2; no firm D call. Germline V gene sequence: CDR1 SGHTS, CDR2 YDEGEE. The CDR3 extends over 15 amino acids. V dropped 4 bases and J dropped 8 bases, with 21 bases sitting between them. CDR3 nucleotide sequence: TGTGCCAGCAGCCCTACCACGACCCCCGGGAACGGCTACACCTTC. It encodes CASSPTTTPGNGYTF.

This clone appeared a few times. J is TRBJ1-3 and V is TRBV6-5; D is uncertain. V lost 2 bases, J lost 1 base, and 9 bases lay in between. The CDR3 is 15 amino acids. CDR1 and CDR2 (germline): MNHEY, SVGAGI. The DNA of the CDR3 is TGTGCCAGCAGTTACGGCCAGGCATCTGGAAACACCATATATTTT. It specifies CASSYGQASGNTIYF.

This chain uses TRBV6-5 with TRBJ1-2; TRBD1 matches 10 bases. Trimming at V came to 6 bases and at J to 3 bases, leaving 7 bases not matched to a gene. The CDR3 extends over 15 amino acids. The germline V gene has CDR1 MNHEY and CDR2 SVGAGI. The CDR3 is CASSYTGTGDYGYTF. The DNA of the CDR3 is TGTGCCAGCAGCTATACCGGGACAGGGGACTATGGCTACACCTTC.

This sequence joins TRBV27 and TRBJ1-2, with a tentative D call TRBD1 (6 bases). Trimming took off 2 bases at V and 8 bases at J, with 12 bases between the two ends. This CDR3 spans 13 amino acids. Germline CDR1 MNHEY, CDR2 SMNVEV (reference sequence). This CDR3 is CASSLMAGVGYTF. For the CDR3, the DNA is TGTGCCAGCAGTTTAATGGCAGGGGTCGGCTACACCTTC.

This sequence joins TRBV4-1 and TRBJ1-4; TRBD1 agrees at 10 bases. CDR1 and CDR2 from the germline V gene are MGHRA and YSYEKL. Unmatched junction bases numbered 3, after V lost 3 bases and J lost 5 bases. This CDR3 has 15 amino acids. The CDR3 region has the DNA TGCGCCAGCAGCCAGGGACAGGGGTGGAATGAAAAACTGTTTTTT. Its protein is CASSQGQGWNEKLFF.

The sample holds a few counts of this clone. The rearrangement joins TRBV2 to TRBJ1-4, with a tentative D call TRBD1 (6 bases). Germline CDR1 is SNHLY and CDR2 is FYNNEI. This CDR3 spans 14 amino acids. V lost 4 bases and J lost 6, with 12 bases in between. For the CDR3, the DNA is TGTGCCAGCAGTGGATACAGGGCTTATGAAAAACTGTTTTTT. Amino acids: CASSGYRAYEKLFF.

This rearrangement joins TRBV2 to TRBJ1-4; D gene ambiguous. Germline CDR1 is SNHLY and CDR2 is FYNNEI. V was clipped by 2 bases and J by 8 bases, with 9 bases between them. The CDR3 contains 13 residues. The CDR3 here is CASSEPRSEKLFF. The CDR3 DNA follows: TGTGCCAGCAGTGAACCAAGAAGCGAAAAACTGTTTTTT.

The chain combines TRBV19 with TRBJ1-2; no definite D call. CDR1 is LNHDA, CDR2 SQIVND, per germline (reference sequence). V was trimmed by 0 bases and J by 5 bases, leaving 10 bases between them. The CDR3 covers 14 residues. The CDR3 protein is CASSIDLRLYGYTF. In nucleotides, the CDR3 is TGTGCCAGTAGTATAGATCTGCGGTTATATGGCTACACCTTC. Based on the CDR3 plus reference TRBV19 and TRBJ1-2, the full variable domain is DGGITQSPKYLFRKEGQNVTLSCEQNLNHDAMYWYRQDPGQGLRLIYYSQIVNDFQKGDIAEGYSVSREKKESFPLTVTSAQKNPTAFYLCASSIDLRLYGYTFGSGTRLTVV.

The chain is built from TRBV4-1 and TRBJ2-1; 15 bases match TRBD2. Trimming removed 1 base from V and 10 bases from J; junction bases left unmatched: 8. Germline V lookup: CDR1 MGHRA, CDR2 YSYEKL. There are 17 residues in the CDR3. CDR3 nucleotides: TGCGCCAGCAGCCAAGGAATTCCGGGACTAGCGGGGGGAGAGCAGTTCTTC. This sequence encodes CASSQGIPGLAGGEQFF.

Here the CDR3 DNA reads TGCGCCAGCAAGACTAGCGGGGGGAAGCAGACCCAGTACTTC. It encodes CASKTSGGKQTQYF. The rearrangement joins TRBV4-1 to TRBJ2-5, with TRBD2 matching over 13 bases. In germline, CDR1 is MGHRA, CDR2 YSYEKL. V trimming: 7 bases; J trimming: 6 bases; junction bases outside the gene matches: 5. The CDR3 is made up of 14 amino acids.